Below, 10 T cell receptor beta chains from the same sample are listed, as sequenced in a study of blood T cells in healthy people across ages (dated by TCRdb to 2014 to 2015). Libraries were constructed by 5' RACE. The sequencer listed for this sample is Illumina HiSeq 2500. The second PCR ran for about 6 to 12 cycles and used a J-beta primer mix along with a sample-barcoded 5' primer. Using fastp trimming at Q25 and MiXCR clonotype assembly, TCRdb reanalyzed the public sequencing data and kept in-frame beta chains. A single entry per CDR3 protein holds the most common genes and DNA from its merged rows. The sample table contains 1.5 million to 2 million distinct CDR3 sequences; only one count was recorded for roughly 27% of them. The ten largest make up about 7.7% of the sample. Sequences were obtained from blood. The source is a young woman in good health.

J is TRBJ2-1 and V is TRBV6-5; D may be TRBD2 (6 bases). The V end was cut by 5 bases, the J end by 6 bases, with 14 bases between. This CDR3 has 14 amino acids. The V gene's germline CDR1 is MNHEY and CDR2 SVGAGI. This chain's CDR3 is CASSTYGRSNEQFF. The CDR3 DNA reads TGTGCCAGCAGTACTTACGGGAGATCCAATGAGCAGTTCTTC.

As to this clonotype: This clone may be a read error of a much larger clone one base away. The gene calls are TRBV15 and TRBJ2-1, with 8 positions matching TRBD2. The CDR3 contains 15 residues. Germline lookup yields CDR1 LNHNV and CDR2 YYDKDF (reference sequence). The trim removed 8 bases at V and 13 bases at J, leaving 19 bases unmatched. In DNA, the CDR3 is TGTGCCACCGCCCGGCGGGGGGTTGGACAAGAGACCCAGTTCTTC. Its protein is CATARRGVGQETQFF.

The sample holds a few counts of this clonotype. V gene TRBV12-3 or TRBV12-4 combines with J gene TRBJ2-7; D is tentatively TRBD1 or TRBD2 (5 bases each). The V and J ends lost 6 bases and 2 bases respectively, with 14 bases between them. The CDR3 totals 14 residues. CDR3 sequence (DNA): TGTGCCAGCAGACCCCCGGGACGTACCTACGAGCAGTACTTC. Protein sequence: CASRPPGRTYEQYF.

V gene TRBV10-3 combines with J gene TRBJ1-5; D gene unclear. Trimming left V 2 bases short and J 5 bases short, with 4 bases between. The germline gives CDR1 ENHRY, CDR2 SYGVKD. The CDR3 contains 12 residues. CDR3: CAISEVDQPQHF. The CDR3 DNA is TGTGCCATCAGTGAGGTCGATCAGCCCCAGCATTTT.

The chain recombines TRBV5-1 with TRBJ2-6; a weak D match, TRBD2 (5 bases). The germline gives CDR1 SGHRS, CDR2 YFSETQ. The V end was cut by 6 bases, the J end by 1 base, with 17 bases between. This CDR3 has 17 residues. The CDR3 sequence: CASTLSGARSGANVLTF. DNA for the CDR3: TGCGCCAGCACCTTAAGCGGTGCCCGGTCTGGGGCCAACGTCCTGACTTTC. Together with reference TRBV5-1 and TRBJ2-6, the CDR3 gives the full variable domain: KAGVTQTPRYLIKTRGQQVTLSCSPISGHRSVSWYQQTPGQGLQFLFEYFSETQRNKGNFPGRFSGRQFSNSRSEMNVSTLELGDSALYLCASTLSGARSGANVLTFGAGSRLTVL.

The sample holds many counts of this clonotype. The gene calls are TRBV12-5 and TRBJ2-7, with 8 positions matching TRBD1. In germline, CDR1 is LGHNT, CDR2 FRNRAP. This CDR3 is 15 amino acids long. V shed 5 bases and J 2 bases; nucleotides not matched to a gene: 8. The CDR3 nucleotides are TGTGCTAGTGGTACCGGGACAGGTATAACCTACGAGCAGTACTTC. This translates into CASGTGTGITYEQYF.

The chain has TRBV11-2 and TRBJ2-1; 13 nucleotides match TRBD2. Matching the DNA end better, TRBJ2-7 makes the J call doubtful. CDR3 length: 16 residues. The germline V gene encodes CDR1 SGHAT and CDR2 FQNNGV. This chain's CDR3 is CASSPGTSGEYNEQYF. The CDR3 nucleotides read TGTGCCAGCAGCCCAGGGACTAGCGGGGAGTACAATGAGCAGTACTTC.

This clonotype was recorded a few times. This chain joins TRBV5-1 and TRBJ1-2; TRBD1 matches at 9 bases. V was pared by 4 bases and J by 4 bases, with 8 bases of the junction left unmatched. The germline V gene has CDR1 SGHRS and CDR2 YFSETQ. The CDR3 is 15 amino acids. The CDR3 DNA reads as TGCGCCAGCAGCATGGGACAGGGCGTCCTCTATGGCTACACCTTC. Its translation: CASSMGQGVLYGYTF.

This clonotype occurred a few times. The rearrangement links TRBV7-2 to TRBJ2-1; D not resolved. This CDR3 is built from 13 residues. The V gene's germline CDR1 is SGHTA and CDR2 FQGNSA. V was shortened by 3 bases and J by 8 bases, with 11 bases between the two germline ends. Here the CDR3 reads CASSFGPSDEQFF. For the CDR3, the DNA is TGTGCCAGCAGCTTTGGACCCAGCGATGAGCAGTTCTTC.

This clonotype has more than one count but fewer than ten. The germline gene is not matched at one end of the junction; a read error may be the cause. The chain joins TRBV18 to TRBJ2-1; the match to TRBD2 covers 10 bases. The CDR3 covers 17 residues. CDR1 KGHSH and CDR2 LQKENI come from the germline V gene. The DNA of the CDR3 is TGTGCCGGCTCACCAGGTTCGCTAGCGGGAGTGGTCAATGAGCAGTTCTTC. It codes for CAGSPGSLAGVVNEQFF. Supplemented by reference TRBV18 and TRBJ2-1, the full variable domain reads NAGVMQNPRHLVRRRGQEARLRCSPMKGHSHVYWYRQLPEEGLKFMVYLQKENIIDESGMPKERFSAEFPKEGPSILRIQQVVRGDSAAYFCAGSPGSLAGVVNEQFFGPGTRLTVL.